The present entry profiles one T cell receptor (beta chain) with its context. Antigen: not known. Trimming cost V 4 bases and J 0 bases, with 15 bases left between them. The CDR3 is made up of 17 amino acids. CDR1 SEHNR and CDR2 FQNEAQ come from the germline V gene (reference sequence). The sample is drawn from a study of T cell responses to AZD1222 COVID-19 vaccine. At the level of the study: Timing groups of about 4 and about 12 weeks for second doses were pooled. Study conclusions and caveats: The number of AZD1222 recipients seropositive at baseline was only five to seven. Nearly half of unique spike-specific TCRs reportedly avoided B.1.351 and B.1.1.7 mutated regions. Sampling that yielded the repertoires occurred only after the peak T cell response.

Libraries were prepared by immunoSEQ multiplex PCR; TCRdb keeps only in-frame clonotypes and omits some of them. The sample consists of about 100,000 clones, about nine tenths of them appearing once. The sequence was obtained from an adult in good health. The sequenced sample was peripheral blood, obtained on day 0 of AZD1222 vaccination. The V call is TRBV7-9, the J call TRBJ2-2; D is ambiguous. CDR3 region: CASSSKGIVTNTGELFF. Here the CDR3 DNA reads TGTGCCAGCAGCTCTAAGGGTATCGTTACGAACACCGGGGAGCTGTTTTTT.